Sequencing of this TCR beta chain was carried out in a study of T cell responses to AZD1222 COVID-19 vaccine. Study-level findings and limits: Baseline serology detected seropositivity in only five to seven AZD1222 recipients. Compared with day 0, the breadth and depth of the Spike-specific TCR repertoire rose significantly after two doses of AZD1222. White British people made up most donors, females outnumbered males, and clonal diversity was possibly underestimated.

Measured with immunoSEQ multiplex PCR; TCRdb has only the in-frame clones, and not every one. The sample lists 93,000 or so clones, around 92% occurring once. This CDR3 region has 15 residues. Looked up from germline, CDR1 is LNHDA and CDR2 is SQIVND (reference sequence). V was pared by 6 bases and J by 1 base, with 7 bases of the junction left unmatched. With regard to this clone: Antigen: not known.

This chain connects TRBV19 to TRBJ2-3; 7 bases line up with TRBD1. The source of this sequence is an adult in good health. The sequences come from peripheral blood, collected on day 0 of AZD1222 vaccination. The CDR3 protein is CASRKQGRGTDTQYF. CDR3 sequence (DNA): TGTGCCAGTAGGAAACAGGGGCGCGGCACAGATACGCAGTATTTT.